This TCR beta chain was sequenced in a study of CD8 T cells in Susac syndrome. General observations from the study: The authors acknowledged that their TCR sequencing and HLA analysis involved a relatively small number of individuals.

Per germline, CDR1 SGHKS and CDR2 YYEKEE (reference sequence). This CDR3 comprises 14 residues. V lost 3 bases, J lost 10 bases, and 16 bases lay in between. Reverse transcription used about 0.45 to 1 ug RNA and random hexamers. TCR beta CDR3 was amplified by immunoSEQ multiplex PCR. This amplification extended across 54 Vbeta and 13 Jbeta segments. TCRdb reanalysed the immunoSEQ multiplex PCR reads using MiXCR and keeps one entry per CDR3 protein. The repertoire holds 170,000 or so distinct CDR3 sequences, with 94% as singletons. Of note for this clonotype: The antigen is undetermined.

Sequencing was performed on CD4+ T cells from PBMCs. This TCR was recovered from a human donor with Susac syndrome. The chain recombines TRBV5-5 with TRBJ1-4; D ambiguous. The DNA for the CDR3 is TGTGCCAGCAGCTCCCCTGGCCCGGGGAGAAAACTGTTTTTT. Translating it yields CASSSPGPGRKLFF.